These 14 T cell receptor beta chains came from one sample sequenced in a study of OX40 agonist ivuxolimab in advanced cancers. Some clones are missing from TCRdb's copy, which holds only in-frame ones; the method was immunoSEQ multiplex PCR. The sample shows about 150,000 clones, 94% of them seen only once. The specimen was CD4+ or CD8+ T cells sorted from blood, collected in a trial of the OX40 agonist ivuxolimab. These receptor sequences come from an adult with an advanced solid tumor such as melanoma, head and neck, liver or kidney cancer.

This chain links TRBV5-4 with TRBJ2-7, with TRBD2 matching 9 bases. The germline CDR1 and CDR2 sequences are SGHNT and YYREEE (reference sequence). The CDR3 runs to 16 residues. The J segment lost 4 bases and the V segment lost 0 bases, leaving 8 bases of the junction unmatched. CDR3 amino acids: CASSLVRREGLYEQYF. As DNA, the CDR3 is TGTGCCAGCAGCTTGGTACGGCGGGAGGGGCTTTACGAGCAGTACTTC.

The V gene is TRBV5-6, the J gene TRBJ1-5, with 8 bases that match TRBD1. Germline V gene sequence: CDR1 SGHDT, CDR2 YYEEEE. V dropped 0 bases and J dropped 5; count of bases not matched to a gene: 7. The length of the CDR3 is 16 residues. CDR3 protein: CASSLGDRTVYQPQHF. In DNA, the CDR3 is TGTGCCAGCAGCTTGGGGGACAGGACGGTATATCAGCCCCAGCATTTT.

The chain links TRBV18 to TRBJ2-7; TRBD1 aligns across 10 bases. The CDR3 extends over 14 amino acids. Looked up from germline, CDR1 is KGHSH and CDR2 is LQKENI. J gave up 5 bases and V 4 bases, and 5 bases lay outside the gene matches. CDR3 nucleotide sequence: TGTGCCAGCTCACAGATCGGACAGGGGGACGAGCAGTACTTC. This gives the protein CASSQIGQGDEQYF.

The genes are TRBV5-5 and TRBJ2-3; no clear D gene. V was shortened by 4 bases and J by 1 base, with 10 bases between the two germline ends. The CDR3 consists of 14 residues. The germline gives CDR1 SGHKS, CDR2 YYEKEE (reference sequence). The CDR3 reads CASSARVGTDTQYF. The CDR3 nucleotides read TGTGCCAGCAGCGCTAGGGTGGGCACAGATACGCAGTATTTT.

A single count supports this clone. Written as DNA, the CDR3 is TGTGCCAGCAGCTTGGGAGTCCTGGGGCACGAAAAACTGTTTTTT. Amino acids: CASSLGVLGHEKLFF. V and J are TRBV5-5 and TRBJ1-4, with a weak D call TRBD1 (5 bases). The CDR3 sequence is 15 residues long. The V gene's germline CDR1 is SGHKS and CDR2 YYEKEE (reference sequence). V lost 0 bases to trimming and J lost 8 bases, with 14 bases between them. Together with reference TRBV5-5 and TRBJ1-4, the CDR3 gives the full variable domain: DAGVTQSPTHLIKTRGQQVTLRCSPISGHKSVSWYQQVLGQGPQFIFQYYEKEERGRGNFPDRFSARQFPNYSSELNVNALLLGDSALYLCASSLGVLGHEKLFFGSGTQLSVL.

A few counts support this clone. The rearrangement joins TRBV6-5 to TRBJ1-1; D possibly corresponds to TRBD1 (6 bases). In germline, CDR1 is MNHEY, CDR2 SVGAGI. The CDR3 loop spans 13 amino acids. Trimming removed 10 bases from V and 0 bases from J, with 12 bases in between. This CDR3 is CATATGLNTEAFF. In nucleotides, the CDR3 is TGTGCCACTGCGACAGGACTGAACACTGAAGCTTTCTTT.

This sequence joins TRBV2 and TRBJ1-5; a possible D gene is TRBD1 (6 bases). V was trimmed by 7 bases and J by 7 bases, leaving 20 bases between them. The CDR3 loop spans 15 amino acids. Germline CDR1 and CDR2: SNHLY and FYNNEI. CDR3 loop: CASTTRGGARQPQHF. CDR3 DNA: TGTGCCAGCACGACCAGAGGGGGGGCAAGACAGCCCCAGCATTTT.

The rearrangement joins TRBV10-1 to TRBJ1-3, with D perhaps matching TRBD1 (5 bases). Trimming took 3 bases from V and 1 from J, leaving 10 bases between them. CDR1 WNHNN and CDR2 SYGVQD come from the germline V gene (reference sequence). CDR3 length equals 15 residues. Written as DNA, the CDR3 is TGCGCCAGCAGTGATCCAGGGAGGTCTGGAAACACCATATATTTT. This gives the protein CASSDPGRSGNTIYF.

V gene TRBV28 combines with J gene TRBJ1-1, with no clear D. Trimming shortened V by 3 bases and J by 7 bases, and 9 bases separated the two germline ends. Germline lookup yields CDR1 MDHEN and CDR2 SYDVKM. The CDR3 covers 12 residues. CDR3 region: CASSLVVDEAFF. CDR3 coding DNA: TGTGCCAGCAGTTTGGTAGTGGATGAAGCTTTCTTT.

The chain joins TRBV18 to TRBJ1-1, with 8 bases matching TRBD1. Per germline, CDR1 KGHSH and CDR2 LQKENI. The CDR3 loop spans 16 amino acids. J lost 1 base, V lost 2 bases, and 6 bases had no gene match. The CDR3 spells CASSPWEGTGNTEAFF. The CDR3 DNA reads as TGTGCCAGCTCACCATGGGAGGGGACAGGGAACACTGAAGCTTTCTTT.

V gene TRBV6-5 combines with J gene TRBJ1-1, with D possibly TRBD1 on 6 matching bases. The V gene's germline CDR1 is MNHEY and CDR2 SVGAGI. V was pared by 1 base and J by 1 base, with 7 bases between. This CDR3 region has 14 residues. In DNA, the CDR3 is TGTGCCAGCAGTTACTGGACAGCGAACACTGAAGCTTTCTTT. Encoded protein: CASSYWTANTEAFF.

In DNA form, the CDR3 reads TGTGCCAGCTCACGACAGCAAGAGACCCAGTACTTC. It is translated as CASSRQQETQYF. The chain uses TRBV18 and TRBJ2-5, with a possible D match to TRBD1 (5 bases). V lost 4 bases to trimming and J lost 2 bases, with 5 bases between them. This CDR3 contains 12 residues. Per germline, CDR1 KGHSH and CDR2 LQKENI.

The sample holds one count of this clone. The CDR3 nucleotides are TGCGCCAGCAGCCAAGAAAACCGGCTCGGGAACACTGAAGCTTTCTTT. Residues: CASSQENRLGNTEAFF. The chain carries TRBV4-3 and TRBJ1-1; D is ambiguous. Deletions cut 0 bases from V and 1 base from J, with 12 bases between. The CDR3 runs 16 residues. Germline assignment: CDR1 LGHNA and CDR2 YSLEER.

The chain couples TRBV18 to TRBJ2-1; 8 nucleotides line up with TRBD2. The germline gives CDR1 KGHSH, CDR2 LQKENI. There are 17 residues in the CDR3. The J segment lost 7 bases and the V segment lost 1 base, leaving 12 bases of the junction unmatched. CDR3 region: CASSPLLSGKDGNEQFF. CDR3 in DNA: TGTGCCAGCTCACCACTCCTTAGCGGGAAGGACGGTAATGAGCAGTTCTTC. The whole variable domain, filled in from reference TRBV18 and TRBJ2-1, reads NAGVMQNPRHLVRRRGQEARLRCSPMKGHSHVYWYRQLPEEGLKFMVYLQKENIIDESGMPKERFSAEFPKEGPSILRIQQVVRGDSAAYFCASSPLLSGKDGNEQFFGPGTRLTVL.